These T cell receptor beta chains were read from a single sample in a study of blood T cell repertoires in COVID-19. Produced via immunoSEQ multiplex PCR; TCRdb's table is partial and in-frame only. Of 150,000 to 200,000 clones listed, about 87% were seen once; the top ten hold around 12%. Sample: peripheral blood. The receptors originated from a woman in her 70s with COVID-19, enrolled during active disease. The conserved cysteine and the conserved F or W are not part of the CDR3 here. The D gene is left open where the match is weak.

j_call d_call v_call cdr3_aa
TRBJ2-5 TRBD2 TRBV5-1 ASSLDVAGALETQY
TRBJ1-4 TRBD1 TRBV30 AWSALGQGGEKLF
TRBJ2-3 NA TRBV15 ATSRDLRTATDTQY
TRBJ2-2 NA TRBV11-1 ASSLARQPGELF
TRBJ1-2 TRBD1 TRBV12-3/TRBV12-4 ASSLTGVGGYT
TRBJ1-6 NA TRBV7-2 ASSFWSGEASPLH
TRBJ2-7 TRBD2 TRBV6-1 ASSETDIAGIPYEQY
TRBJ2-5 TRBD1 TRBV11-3 ASSPGGRQETQY
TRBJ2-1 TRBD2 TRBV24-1 ATSDSSGERGNEQF
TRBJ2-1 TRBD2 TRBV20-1 SASSLASGYNEQF
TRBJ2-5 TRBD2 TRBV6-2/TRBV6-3 ASSDTPSSGAQETQY
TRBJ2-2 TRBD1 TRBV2 ASGKTGAGELF
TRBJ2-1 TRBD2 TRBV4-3 ASSQEGASGRAVQF
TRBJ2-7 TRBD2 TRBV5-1 ASSPGGGGSSYEQY
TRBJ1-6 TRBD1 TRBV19 ASSPGTGWDSPLH
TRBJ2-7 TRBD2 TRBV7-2 ASSPRTSGSYEQY
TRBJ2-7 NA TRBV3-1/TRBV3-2 ASSRTVYEQY
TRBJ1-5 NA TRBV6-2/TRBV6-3 ASSKTGYQPQH
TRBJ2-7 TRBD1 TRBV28 ASSPTGGISYEQY
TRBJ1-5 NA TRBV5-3 ARSLVITGKNYSNQPQH
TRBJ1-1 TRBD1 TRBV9 ASSGPKTGGITEAF
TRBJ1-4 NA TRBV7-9 ASSLTGSNEKLF
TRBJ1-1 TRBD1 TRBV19 ASSLYRGKGTEAF
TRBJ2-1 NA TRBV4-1 ASSQEPSANNEQF
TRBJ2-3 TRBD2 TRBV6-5 ASSRVAGGTDTQY
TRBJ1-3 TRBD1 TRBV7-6 ASSSYRDSSGNTIY
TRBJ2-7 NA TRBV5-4 ASSPYPYSSTYEQY
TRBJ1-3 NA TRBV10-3 AISETGSQGTIY
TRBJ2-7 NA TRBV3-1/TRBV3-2 ASSQGSIGGDNEQY
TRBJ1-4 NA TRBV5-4 ASSSNRVPNEKLF
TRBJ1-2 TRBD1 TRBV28 ASTPTGQLYGYT
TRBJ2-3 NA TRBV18 ASSPRQGRADTQY
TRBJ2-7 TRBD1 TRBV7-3 ASSLTRGEQY
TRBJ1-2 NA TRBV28 ASRLREGSGYT
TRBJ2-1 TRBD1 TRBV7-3 ASSASDRYHEQF